Shown below are 14 T cell receptor beta chains from a single sample sequenced in a study of blood T cell repertoires in COVID-19. Generated by immunoSEQ multiplex PCR, the TCRdb table keeps only in-frame clones and is missing some. The profile shows roughly 250,000 clones, approximately 90% of them singletons. The sequencing input was PBMCs or T cells enriched from blood (not recorded which). All receptors come from a man aged 35-49 years who had recovered from COVID-19.

Notes on this clone: The identical CDR3 is also encoded by other nucleotide sequences in the sample. V usage is TRBV18 and J usage is TRBJ2-7; D is undetermined. V was cut by 2 bases and J by 1 base, with 9 bases left in between. Germline CDR1 and CDR2: KGHSH and LQKENI. The CDR3 spans 14 residues. In DNA form, the CDR3 reads TGTGCCAGCTCACCAGGCACCTCATCCTACGAGCAGTACTTC. The encoded protein is CASSPGTSSYEQYF.

The chain links TRBV11-1 to TRBJ2-1; TRBD1 matches 8 bases. With 4 bases clipped from V and 8 bases from J, the junction kept 4 bases outside the gene matches. The CDR3 sequence is 13 residues long. Germline V gene data show CDR1 as SGHAT and CDR2 as FQDESV (reference sequence). CDR3 sequence: CASSYGQGYEQFF. The CDR3 bases are TGTGCCAGCAGCTACGGACAGGGCTATGAGCAGTTCTTC.

This chain uses TRBV9 with TRBJ2-5; 7 positions agree with TRBD1. J gave up 7 bases and V 0 bases, and 12 bases lay outside the gene matches. The CDR3 contains 16 residues. The germline V gene has CDR1 SGDLS and CDR2 YYNGEE. CDR3 nucleotides: TGTGCCAGCAGCGTAGGAGGGGGCCCGGGGATTGGGACCCAGTACTTC. It is translated as CASSVGGGPGIGTQYF.

The rearrangement joins TRBV11-3 to TRBJ1-2, with D perhaps matching TRBD1 (6 bases). The CDR3 totals 15 residues. V gave up 5 bases and J gave up 6 bases, with 19 bases separating them. Germline V gene lookup returns CDR1 SGHNT and CDR2 YENEEA. The CDR3 DNA reads TGTGCCAGCAGCAAAATCCGGGGGGCGTTCAATGGCTACACCTTC. Its protein is CASSKIRGAFNGYTF.

The chain links TRBV27 to TRBJ2-7; the match to TRBD1 covers 9 bases. The CDR3 spans 14 residues. The J segment lost 7 bases and the V segment lost 4 bases, leaving 8 bases of the junction unmatched. Looked up from germline, CDR1 is MNHEY and CDR2 is SMNVEV (reference sequence). Here the CDR3 DNA reads TGTGCCAGCAGTTCGGACAGGGGACCTGGGGAGCAGTACTTC. It yields the protein CASSSDRGPGEQYF.

V and J are TRBV19 and TRBJ1-5, with no clear D. Germline CDR1 reads LNHDA; CDR2 reads SQIVND (reference sequence). Trimming left V 6 bases short and J 2 bases short, with 11 bases between. This CDR3 comprises 14 residues. CDR3 nucleotide sequence: TGTGCCAGTAGCCCTAGTTGGGGCAATCAGCCCCAGCATTTT. Protein sequence: CASSPSWGNQPQHF.

The V and J genes are TRBV11-3 and TRBJ2-1, with TRBD1 identical over 10 bases. The germline gives CDR1 SGHNT, CDR2 YENEEA. After removal of 3 bases from V and 8 bases from J, the junction contained 10 bases not matched to a gene. The CDR3 sequence is 16 residues long. CDR3 sequence (DNA): TGTGCCAGCAGCTTTACGACAGGGGGCGACAGCGATGAGCAGTTCTTC. Translation: CASSFTTGGDSDEQFF.

Written as DNA, the CDR3 is TGTGCCAGTAGTCGTCCAGGCATTAACACCGGGGAGCTGTTTTTT. Protein sequence: CASSRPGINTGELFF. The chain links TRBV19 to TRBJ2-2; D remains ambiguous. The V end lost 5 bases, the J end lost 2 bases, and 12 bases lay between the germline ends. The CDR3 length is 15 residues. The germline gives CDR1 LNHDA, CDR2 SQIVND (reference sequence).

This clone turned up a few times. The chain couples TRBV4-2 to TRBJ1-5; D is perhaps TRBD1 (6 bases). V was trimmed by 4 bases and J by 6 bases, leaving 16 bases between them. CDR3 length: 15 residues. Looked up from germline, CDR1 is LGHNA and CDR2 is YNFKEQ. The CDR3 here is CASSRGGEGPQPQHF. In DNA form, the CDR3 reads TGTGCCAGCAGCCGGGGGGGCGAGGGGCCTCAGCCCCAGCATTTT.

V gene TRBV5-6 combines with J gene TRBJ2-7; 9 nucleotides align to TRBD2. The CDR3 sequence is 15 residues long. Trimming removed 1 base from V and 2 bases from J; junction bases left unmatched: 4. CDR1 SGHDT and CDR2 YYEEEE come from the germline V gene. The CDR3 loop reads CASSLTLAGTYEQYF. CDR3 bases: TGTGCCAGCAGCTTGACGCTAGCGGGGACCTACGAGCAGTACTTC.

The V and J genes are TRBV21-1 and TRBJ1-5; the table assigns TRBD1, which was not confirmed against the DNA. TRBV21-1 is a known pseudogene. This CDR3 is 20 amino acids long. The CDR3 region is CASSIALRPGESTSNQPQHF. The CDR3 DNA sequence: TGTGCCAGCAGCATAGCCTTGAGACCAGGGGAGAGCACAAGCAATCAGCCCCAGCATTTT.

The chain couples TRBV20-1 to TRBJ2-3; D is uncertain. Germline V CDR1 and CDR2: DFQATT, SNEGSKA (reference sequence). The CDR3 is 16 residues long. Trimming removed 3 bases from V and 2 bases from J, with 18 bases in between. The CDR3, as DNA: TGCAGTGCTAGTCGGCAGCCCAGCGTGGACACAGATACGCAGTATTTT. Amino acid sequence: CSASRQPSVDTDTQYF.

The chain is built from TRBV2 and TRBJ2-3, with D unresolved. Trimming removed 2 bases at V and 2 bases at J, with 11 bases between. CDR1 and CDR2 from the germline V gene are SNHLY and FYNNEI. The CDR3 consists of 15 residues. The CDR3 DNA reads TGTGCCAGCAGTGAACGTTTTTCCGTCACAGATACGCAGTATTTT. Amino acid sequence: CASSERFSVTDTQYF.

The rearrangement uses TRBV11-2 and TRBJ2-4, with a tentative D call TRBD1 (6 bases). The CDR3 loop spans 15 amino acids. Germline V gene lookup returns CDR1 SGHAT and CDR2 FQNNGV. V was trimmed by 1 base and J by 10 bases, leaving 17 bases between them. CDR3 nucleotides: TGTGCCAGCAGCTTAGCACTGGGGGCGTCTAGGATTCAGTACTTC. This sequence encodes CASSLALGASRIQYF.